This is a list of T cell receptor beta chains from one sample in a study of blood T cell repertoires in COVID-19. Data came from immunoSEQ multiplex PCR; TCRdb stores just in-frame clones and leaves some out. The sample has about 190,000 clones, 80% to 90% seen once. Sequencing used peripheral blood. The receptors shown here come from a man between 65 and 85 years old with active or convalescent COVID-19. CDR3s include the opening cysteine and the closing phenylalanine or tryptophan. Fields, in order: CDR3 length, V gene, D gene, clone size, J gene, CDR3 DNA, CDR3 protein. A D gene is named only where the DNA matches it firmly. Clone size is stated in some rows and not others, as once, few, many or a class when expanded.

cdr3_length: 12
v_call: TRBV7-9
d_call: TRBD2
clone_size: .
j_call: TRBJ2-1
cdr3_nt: TGTGCCAGCAGCCCGACAGCGGGGGAGCAGTTCTTC
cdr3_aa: CASSPTAGEQFF

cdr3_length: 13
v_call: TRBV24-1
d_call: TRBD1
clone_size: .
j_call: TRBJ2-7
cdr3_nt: TGTGCCACCAGTGACCCGAACAGGGGCGAGCAGTACTTC
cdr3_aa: CATSDPNRGEQYF

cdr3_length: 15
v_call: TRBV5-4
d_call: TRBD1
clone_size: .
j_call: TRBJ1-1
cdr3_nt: TGTGCCAGCAGCTTAGGAGACACAGGGGGCACTGAAGCTTTCTTT
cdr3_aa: CASSLGDTGGTEAFF

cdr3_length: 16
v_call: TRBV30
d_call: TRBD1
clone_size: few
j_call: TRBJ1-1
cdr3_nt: TGTGCCTGGATACGCGTTACAGGGGCCCCGAACACTGAAGCTTTCTTT
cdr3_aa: CAWIRVTGAPNTEAFF

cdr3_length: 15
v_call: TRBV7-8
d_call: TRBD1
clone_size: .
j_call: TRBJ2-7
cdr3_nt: TGTGCCAGCAGCTTAGAACAGGGGAATGGCTACGAGCAGTACTTC
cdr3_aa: CASSLEQGNGYEQYF

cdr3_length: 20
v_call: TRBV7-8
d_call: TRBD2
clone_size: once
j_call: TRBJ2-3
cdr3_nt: TGTGCCAGCAGACACAACTGGGGGACTAGCGGGGGTGTGCGTACAGATACGCAGTATTTT
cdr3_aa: CASRHNWGTSGGVRTDTQYF

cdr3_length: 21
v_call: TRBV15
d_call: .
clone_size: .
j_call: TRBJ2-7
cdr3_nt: TGTGCCACCAGCTCAGGGACAGGGGTTTATAGCGGGGGGTTGAACCCCTACGAGCAGTACTTC
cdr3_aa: CATSSGTGVYSGGLNPYEQYF

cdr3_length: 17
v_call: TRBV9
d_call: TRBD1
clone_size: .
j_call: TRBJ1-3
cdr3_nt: TGTGCCAGCAGCGTAGGCCCCGGGACAGGGTCTGGAAACACCATATATTTT
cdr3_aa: CASSVGPGTGSGNTIYF

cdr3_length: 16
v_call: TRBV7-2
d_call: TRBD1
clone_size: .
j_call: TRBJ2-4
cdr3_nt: TGTGCCAGCAGCTCCGCTCCAAAAGGGGGCAGAAACATTCAGTACTTC
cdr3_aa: CASSSAPKGGRNIQYF

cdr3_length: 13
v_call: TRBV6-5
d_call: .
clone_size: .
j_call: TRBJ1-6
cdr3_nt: TGTGCCAGCACCCCGGGGAATAATTCACCCCTCCACTTT
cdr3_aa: CASTPGNNSPLHF

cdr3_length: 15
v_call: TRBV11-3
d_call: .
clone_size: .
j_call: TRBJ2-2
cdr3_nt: TGTGCCAGCAGCTTACGAGGGCCAGACACCGGGGAGCTGTTTTTT
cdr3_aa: CASSLRGPDTGELFF

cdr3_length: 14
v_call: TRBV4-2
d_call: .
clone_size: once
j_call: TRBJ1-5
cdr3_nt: TGTGCCAGCAGTCTATCAGGGGGCAATCAGCCCCAGCATTTT
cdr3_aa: CASSLSGGNQPQHF

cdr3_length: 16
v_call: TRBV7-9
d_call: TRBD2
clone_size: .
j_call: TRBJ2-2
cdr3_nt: TGTGCCAGCAGCTTAGCGCGCGGGAGTGGCACCGGGGAGCTGTTTTTT
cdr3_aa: CASSLARGSGTGELFF

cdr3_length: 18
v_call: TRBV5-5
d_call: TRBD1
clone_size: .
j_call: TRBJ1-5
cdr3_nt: TGTGCCAGCAGCTTGGTTGCAGGGGGCCCTTATAGCAATCAGCCCCAGCATTTT
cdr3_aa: CASSLVAGGPYSNQPQHF

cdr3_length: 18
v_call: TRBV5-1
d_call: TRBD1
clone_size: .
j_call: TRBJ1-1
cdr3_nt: TGCGCCAGCAGCTCTTCCTCCGGGACAGGGCGACGGAACACTGAAGCTTTCTTT
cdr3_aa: CASSSSSGTGRRNTEAFF

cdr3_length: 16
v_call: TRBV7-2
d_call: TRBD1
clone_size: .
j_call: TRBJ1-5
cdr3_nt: TGTGCCAGCAGCCAAGGGACAGGATTCTTTAATCAGCCCCAGCATTTT
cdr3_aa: CASSQGTGFFNQPQHF

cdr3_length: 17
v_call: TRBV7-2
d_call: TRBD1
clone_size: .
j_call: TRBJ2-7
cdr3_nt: TGTGCCAGCAGCTTAGGTCCGACAGGGGTCCCTCTCTACGAGCAGTACTTC
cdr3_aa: CASSLGPTGVPLYEQYF

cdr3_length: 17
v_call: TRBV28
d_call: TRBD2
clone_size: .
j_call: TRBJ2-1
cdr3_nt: TGTGCCAGCAGTTTCCCCTTCGAGAGCGGGGGGGATAATGAGCAGTTCTTC
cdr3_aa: CASSFPFESGGDNEQFF

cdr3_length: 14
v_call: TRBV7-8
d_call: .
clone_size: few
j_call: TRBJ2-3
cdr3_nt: TGTGCCAGCACCTCCCCCAAGGAGGGAGATACGCAGTATTTT
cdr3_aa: CASTSPKEGDTQYF

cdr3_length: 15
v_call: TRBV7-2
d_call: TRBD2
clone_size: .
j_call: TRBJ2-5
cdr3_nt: TGTGCCAGCAGAACTAGCGGGGGGGCCGGAAAGACCCAGTACTTC
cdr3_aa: CASRTSGGAGKTQYF

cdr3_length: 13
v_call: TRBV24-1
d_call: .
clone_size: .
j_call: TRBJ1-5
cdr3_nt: TGTGCCACCAGTTTCGGCGGTGATCAGCCCCAGCATTTT
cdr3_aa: CATSFGGDQPQHF

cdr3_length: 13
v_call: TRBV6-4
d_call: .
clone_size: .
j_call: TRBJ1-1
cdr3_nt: TGTGCCAGCAGTGAACAGGGTGGGACTGAAGCTTTCTTT
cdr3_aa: CASSEQGGTEAFF

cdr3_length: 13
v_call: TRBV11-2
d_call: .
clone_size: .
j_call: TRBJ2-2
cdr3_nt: TGTGCCAGCAGCTTCCTAGCCGGCGGGGAGCTGTTTTTT
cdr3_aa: CASSFLAGGELFF

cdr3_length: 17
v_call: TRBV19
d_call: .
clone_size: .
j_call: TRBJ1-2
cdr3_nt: TGTGCCAGTAGCGCGGGACGGACGACTTTCGCCTCGGATGGCTACACCTTC
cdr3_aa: CASSAGRTTFASDGYTF

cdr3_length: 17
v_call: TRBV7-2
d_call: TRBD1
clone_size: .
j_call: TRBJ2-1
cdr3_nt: TGTGCCAGCAGCTTAAACGGAGGCACAGGGGGTAACAATGAGCAGTTCTTC
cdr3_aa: CASSLNGGTGGNNEQFF

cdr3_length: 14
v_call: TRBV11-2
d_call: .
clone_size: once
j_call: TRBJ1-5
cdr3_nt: TGTGCCAGCAGCTTAGGGCAGGGGTCTCTCCTCCAGCATTTT
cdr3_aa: CASSLGQGSLLQHF

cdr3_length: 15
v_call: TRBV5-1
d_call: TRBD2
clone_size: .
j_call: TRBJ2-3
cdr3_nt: TGCGCCAGCAGCTTAGCGGGAGCGGGCACAGATACGCAGTATTTT
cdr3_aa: CASSLAGAGTDTQYF

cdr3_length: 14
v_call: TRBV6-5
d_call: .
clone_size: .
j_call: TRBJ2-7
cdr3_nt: TGTGCCAGCTACGCAGGGTCCCTCTCCTACGAGCAGTACTTC
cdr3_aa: CASYAGSLSYEQYF

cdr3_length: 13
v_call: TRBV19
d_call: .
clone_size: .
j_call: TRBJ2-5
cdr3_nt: TGTGCCAGCGCAGGGGGGCCCGTAGAGACCCAGTACTTC
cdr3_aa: CASAGGPVETQYF

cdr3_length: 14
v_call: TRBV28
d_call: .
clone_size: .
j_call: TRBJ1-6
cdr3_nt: TGTGCCAGCAGTTTATCAGGGTTCGATTCACCCCTCCACTTT
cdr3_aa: CASSLSGFDSPLHF

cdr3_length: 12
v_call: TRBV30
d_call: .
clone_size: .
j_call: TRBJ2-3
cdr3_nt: TGTGCCTGGCAGGGGCAGGCAGATACGCAGTATTTT
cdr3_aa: CAWQGQADTQYF

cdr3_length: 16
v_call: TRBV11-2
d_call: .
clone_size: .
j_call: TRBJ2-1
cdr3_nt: TGTGCCAGCAGCTTATCCCAGGGCTCGACCGACAATGAGCAGTTCTTC
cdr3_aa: CASSLSQGSTDNEQFF

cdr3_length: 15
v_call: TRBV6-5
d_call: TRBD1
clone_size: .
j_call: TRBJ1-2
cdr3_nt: TGTGCCAGCAGGCGGCCCGGGACAGGGGAACGTGGCTACACCTTC
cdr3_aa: CASRRPGTGERGYTF

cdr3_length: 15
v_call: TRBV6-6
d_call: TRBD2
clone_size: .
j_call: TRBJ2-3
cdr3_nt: TGTGCCAGCAGCCCCCGGGGGGTTAGCACAGATACGCAGTATTTT
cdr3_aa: CASSPRGVSTDTQYF

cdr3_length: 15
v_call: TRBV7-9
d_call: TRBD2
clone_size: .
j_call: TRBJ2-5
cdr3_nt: TGTGCCAGCAGCTTACTGTCTACGGGAGGGCTGACCCAGTACTTC
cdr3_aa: CASSLLSTGGLTQYF

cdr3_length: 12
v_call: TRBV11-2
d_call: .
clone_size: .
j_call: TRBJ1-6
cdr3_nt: TGTGCCAGCAGCTTGGGTCGGGGACCCCTCCACTTT
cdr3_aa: CASSLGRGPLHF

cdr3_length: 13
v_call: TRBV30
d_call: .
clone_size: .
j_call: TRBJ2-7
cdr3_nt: TGTGCCTGTACAGGGCGTCCAAACTACGAGCAGTACTTC
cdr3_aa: CACTGRPNYEQYF

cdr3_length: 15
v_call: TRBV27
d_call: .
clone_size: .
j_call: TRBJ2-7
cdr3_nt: TGTGCCAGCAGTTTAGGCCTCGGCAGGGGCTACGAGCAGTACTTC
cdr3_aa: CASSLGLGRGYEQYF

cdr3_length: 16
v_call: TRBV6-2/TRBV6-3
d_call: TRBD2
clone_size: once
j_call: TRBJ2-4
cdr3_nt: TGTGCCAGCAGTTACGTGGTGGGGGACTATCAAAACATTCAGTACTTC
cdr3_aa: CASSYVVGDYQNIQYF

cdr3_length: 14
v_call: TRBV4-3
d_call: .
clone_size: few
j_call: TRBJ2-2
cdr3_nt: TGCGCCAGCAGCCAACGTTACGGCACCGGGGAGCTGTTTTTT
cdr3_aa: CASSQRYGTGELFF

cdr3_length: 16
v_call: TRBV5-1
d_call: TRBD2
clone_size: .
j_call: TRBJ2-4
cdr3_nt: TGCGCCAGCAGCCTAGGGATAGCGGGAGGGATGAACATTCAGTACTTC
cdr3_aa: CASSLGIAGGMNIQYF

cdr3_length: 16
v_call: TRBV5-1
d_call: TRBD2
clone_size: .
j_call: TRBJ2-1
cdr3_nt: TGCGCCAGCAGCTCCGTTCCTAGCGGGAGTTACAATGAGCAGTTCTTC
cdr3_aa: CASSSVPSGSYNEQFF